What follows are 13 T cell receptor beta chains derived from one specimen sequenced in a study of cytomegalovirus exposure and HLA in healthy donors. TCRdb keeps only in-frame clones here, not all; method: immunoSEQ multiplex PCR. The sample holds roughly 150,000 clones, approximately 96% seen once. Sequencing was carried out using PBMCs. The receptors derive from a woman aged 18-29 years in good health and CMV-seronegative.

J is TRBJ2-3 and V is TRBV29-1; no definite D call. Germline V lookup: CDR1 SQVTM, CDR2 ANQGSEA. The CDR3 extends over 12 amino acids. Trimming stripped 5 bases from V and 5 bases from J, with 11 bases between. Written as DNA, the CDR3 is TGCAGCGTTAGGCTAGTAAAAGATACGCAGTATTTT. The encoded protein is CSVRLVKDTQYF.

This clone was counted only a few times. The J gene is TRBJ2-7, the V gene TRBV2; D remains ambiguous. The V end was cut by 4 bases, the J end by 0 bases, with 4 bases between. The CDR3 is 12 residues long. Germline-derived CDR1 and CDR2 are SNHLY and FYNNEI. Here the CDR3 reads CASSATSYEQYF. CDR3 coding DNA: TGTGCCAGCAGTGCTACCTCCTACGAGCAGTACTTC.

This clone has only one observation. The chain recombines TRBV2 with TRBJ1-5, with D unresolved. The germline V gene has CDR1 SNHLY and CDR2 FYNNEI. This CDR3 comprises 12 residues. V was trimmed by 5 bases and J by 9 bases, leaving 11 bases between them. The CDR3 protein is CASSKTNGPQHF. CDR3 nucleotide sequence: TGTGCCAGCAGTAAAACAAATGGGCCCCAGCATTTT.

This chain uses TRBV12-5 with TRBJ2-5, with 8 bases fitting TRBD1. V trimming: 10 bases; J trimming: 4 bases; junction bases outside the gene matches: 14. Germline V gene lookup returns CDR1 LGHNT and CDR2 FRNRAP. The CDR3 extends over 15 amino acids. For the CDR3, the DNA is TGTGCTACCCTAAACGGGGGCGGGACAGGAGAGACCCAGTACTTC. It yields the protein CATLNGGGTGETQYF.

The rearrangement joins TRBV7-2 to TRBJ2-1; TRBD2 agrees at 13 bases. Per germline, CDR1 SGHTA and CDR2 FQGNSA. The CDR3 covers 17 residues. Trimming at V came to 5 bases and at J to 7 bases, leaving 11 bases not matched to a gene. The CDR3 protein is CASSKGTSGAVPNEQFF. The CDR3 nucleotides are TGTGCCAGCAGCAAGGGGACTAGCGGGGCTGTGCCTAATGAGCAGTTCTTC.

The CDR3 DNA reads as TGTGCCAGCAGTTATGGGCCTATCTATGGCTACACCTTC. Protein product: CASSYGPIYGYTF. The V gene is TRBV6-5, the J gene TRBJ1-2; no clear D gene. V lost 3 bases, J lost 4 bases, and 9 bases lay in between. Germline V lookup: CDR1 MNHEY, CDR2 SVGAGI. There are 13 residues in the CDR3.

This clone was recorded once. The V gene is TRBV9, the J gene TRBJ1-2; no clear D. The V end was cut by 1 base, the J end by 3 bases, with 16 bases between. Germline CDR1 reads SGDLS; CDR2 reads YYNGEE. This CDR3 has 16 amino acids. Here the CDR3 DNA reads TGTGCCAGCAGCGTACCTTCCGAGGGCGCTGACTATGGCTACACCTTC. This encodes CASSVPSEGADYGYTF.

The J gene is TRBJ1-3, the V gene TRBV7-9; D remains unclear. V lost 1 base and J lost 2, with 18 bases in between. Looked up from germline, CDR1 is SEHNR and CDR2 is FQNEAQ (reference sequence). This CDR3 is 18 amino acids long. In DNA form, the CDR3 reads TGTGCCAGCAGCTTAGATCGGGGTGGACTCGGGGCTGGAAACACCATATATTTT. Its translation is CASSLDRGGLGAGNTIYF.

The rearrangement links TRBV9 to TRBJ1-1; 8 positions agree with TRBD1. V trimming: 3 bases; J trimming: 7 bases; junction bases outside the gene matches: 11. Germline V gene data show CDR1 as SGDLS and CDR2 as YYNGEE. There are 15 residues in the CDR3. CDR3 sequence reads: CASSELGQGSFEAFF. DNA of the CDR3: TGTGCCAGCAGCGAACTTGGACAGGGATCTTTTGAAGCTTTCTTT.

The rearrangement joins TRBV7-2 to TRBJ2-6; 7 bases agree with TRBD1. Per germline, CDR1 SGHTA and CDR2 FQGNSA. This CDR3 contains 18 residues. V shed 6 bases and J 0 bases; nucleotides not matched to a gene: 11. CDR3 DNA: TGTGCCAGCAGGGTTCCGGGACAGCTAAACTCTGGGGCCAACGTCCTGACTTTC. Its translation is CASRVPGQLNSGANVLTF. The variable domain in full, with the rest retrieved from reference TRBV7-2 and TRBJ2-6, is GAGVSQSPSNKVTEKGKDVELRCDPISGHTALYWYRQSLGQGLEFLIYFQGNSAPDKSGLPSDRFSAERTGGSVSTLTIQRTQQEDSAVYLCASRVPGQLNSGANVLTFGAGSRLTVL.

The chain is built from TRBV6-5 and TRBJ1-2; 8 bases are a match to TRBD1. J gave up 6 bases and V 6 bases, and 9 bases lay outside the gene matches. The CDR3 totals 14 residues. Per the germline V gene, CDR1 is MNHEY and CDR2 is SVGAGI. CDR3 sequence: CASSRTQGGDGYTF. The CDR3 DNA sequence: TGTGCCAGCAGCCGAACACAGGGGGGGGATGGCTACACCTTC.

V is TRBV18 and J is TRBJ2-7; 10 bases align to TRBD1. CDR3 length: 15 residues. The V segment lost 3 bases and the J segment 0 bases; nucleotides outside the gene matches: 2. CDR1 KGHSH and CDR2 LQKENI come from the germline V gene. This CDR3 reads CASSPGTGASYEQYF. The CDR3 DNA reads as TGTGCCAGCTCACCCGGGACAGGGGCCTCCTACGAGCAGTACTTC.

The CDR3 DNA reads TGTGCCAGTAGTTCGAAGGAATACAGGGATCACACTGAAGCTTTCTTT. Translating gives CASSSKEYRDHTEAFF. The V call is TRBV19, the J call TRBJ1-1, with a tentative D call TRBD1 (6 bases). The CDR3 covers 16 residues. Germline V gene sequence: CDR1 LNHDA, CDR2 SQIVND (reference sequence). Trimming took 5 bases from V and 3 from J, leaving 19 bases between them.